The rows below give T cell receptor beta chains drawn from one sample of a study of T cell responses to AZD1222 COVID-19 vaccine. Assay used: immunoSEQ multiplex PCR; TCRdb lists only in-frame clones, some missing. The sample gives roughly 180,000 clones, about 89% of which show up once; about 1.9% is in the top ten. The source material was peripheral blood, sampled on day 0 of AZD1222 vaccination. These receptors were collected from an adult in good health. The CDR3 runs from the conserved cysteine through the conserved F or W. A D gene is named only where the DNA matches it firmly. Only some rows state a clone size, as once, few, many or a class for expanded clones.

j_call: TRBJ2-1; clone_size: -; d_call: TRBD1; cdr3_length: 15; v_call: TRBV5-8; cdr3_aa: CASSLQGLALDEQFF; cdr3_nt: TGTGCCAGCAGCTTACAGGGGTTAGCCCTCGATGAGCAGTTCTTC
j_call: TRBJ2-7; clone_size: -; d_call: TRBD1; cdr3_length: 16; v_call: TRBV7-9; cdr3_aa: CASSFPGGPSYDEQYF; cdr3_nt: TGTGCCAGCAGCTTTCCAGGGGGACCATCGTACGACGAGCAGTACTTC
j_call: TRBJ2-1; clone_size: -; d_call: -; cdr3_length: 11; v_call: TRBV6-4; cdr3_aa: CASSEPNEQFF; cdr3_nt: TGTGCCAGCAGCGAACCCAATGAGCAGTTCTTC
j_call: TRBJ1-3; clone_size: -; d_call: -; cdr3_length: 13; v_call: TRBV12-3/TRBV12-4; cdr3_aa: CASSLVGGNTIYF; cdr3_nt: TGTGCCAGCAGTCTTGTGGGCGGAAACACCATATATTTT
j_call: TRBJ1-4; clone_size: few; d_call: TRBD1; cdr3_length: 14; v_call: TRBV18; cdr3_aa: CASSPDRATEKLFF; cdr3_nt: TGTGCCAGCTCACCGGACAGGGCGACTGAAAAACTGTTTTTT
j_call: TRBJ2-3; clone_size: -; d_call: TRBD2; cdr3_length: 16; v_call: TRBV7-8; cdr3_aa: CASSPFGAGGTDTQYF; cdr3_nt: TGTGCCAGCAGCCCATTCGGGGCGGGAGGCACAGATACGCAGTATTTT
j_call: TRBJ2-3; clone_size: -; d_call: TRBD2; cdr3_length: 14; v_call: TRBV29-1; cdr3_aa: CSVVRGREGDTQYF; cdr3_nt: TGCAGCGTTGTCCGCGGGAGGGAGGGAGATACGCAGTATTTT
j_call: TRBJ2-1; clone_size: once; d_call: TRBD2; cdr3_length: 15; v_call: TRBV13; cdr3_aa: CASSLVGTSSNEQFF; cdr3_nt: TGTGCCAGCAGCTTAGTCGGGACTAGCAGCAATGAGCAGTTCTTC
j_call: TRBJ1-5; clone_size: -; d_call: -; cdr3_length: 13; v_call: TRBV27; cdr3_aa: CASSTGDNQPQHF; cdr3_nt: TGTGCCAGCAGTACTGGGGACAATCAGCCCCAGCATTTT
j_call: TRBJ1-2; clone_size: -; d_call: -; cdr3_length: 11; v_call: TRBV28; cdr3_aa: CASRADIGYTF; cdr3_nt: TGTGCCAGCAGAGCGGACATTGGCTACACCTTC
j_call: TRBJ2-7; clone_size: once; d_call: TRBD2; cdr3_length: 13; v_call: TRBV19; cdr3_aa: CASTKRGSYEQYF; cdr3_nt: TGTGCCAGTACGAAGCGGGGCTCCTACGAGCAGTACTTC